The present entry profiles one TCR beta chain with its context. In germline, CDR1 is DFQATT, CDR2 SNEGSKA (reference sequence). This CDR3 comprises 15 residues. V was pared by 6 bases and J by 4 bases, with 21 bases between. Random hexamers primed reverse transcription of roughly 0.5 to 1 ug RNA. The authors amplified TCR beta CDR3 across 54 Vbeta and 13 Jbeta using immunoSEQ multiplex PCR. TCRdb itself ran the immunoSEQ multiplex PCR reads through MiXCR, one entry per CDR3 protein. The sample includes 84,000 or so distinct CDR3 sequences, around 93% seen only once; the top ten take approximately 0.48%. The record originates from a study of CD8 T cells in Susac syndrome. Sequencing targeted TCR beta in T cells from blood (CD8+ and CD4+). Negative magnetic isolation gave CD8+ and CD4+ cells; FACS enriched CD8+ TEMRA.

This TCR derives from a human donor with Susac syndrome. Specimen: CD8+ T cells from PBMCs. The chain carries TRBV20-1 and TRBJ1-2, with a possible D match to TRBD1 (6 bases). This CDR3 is CSAEPLGASGYGYTF. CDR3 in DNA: TGCAGTGCCGAGCCCTTGGGGGCGAGTGGCTATGGCTACACCTTC.